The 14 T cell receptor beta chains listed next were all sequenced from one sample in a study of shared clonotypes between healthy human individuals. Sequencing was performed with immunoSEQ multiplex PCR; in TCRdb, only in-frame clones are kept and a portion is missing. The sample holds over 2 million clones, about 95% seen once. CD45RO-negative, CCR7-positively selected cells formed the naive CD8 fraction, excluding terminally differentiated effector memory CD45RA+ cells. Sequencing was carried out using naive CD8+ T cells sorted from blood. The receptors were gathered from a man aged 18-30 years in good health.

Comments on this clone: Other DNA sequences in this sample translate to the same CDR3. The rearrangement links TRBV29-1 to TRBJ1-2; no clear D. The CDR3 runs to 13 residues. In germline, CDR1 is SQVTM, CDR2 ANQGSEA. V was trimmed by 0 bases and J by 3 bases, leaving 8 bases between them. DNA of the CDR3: TGCAGCGTTGAAGATCGGGGAGACTATGGCTACACCTTC. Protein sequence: CSVEDRGDYGYTF.

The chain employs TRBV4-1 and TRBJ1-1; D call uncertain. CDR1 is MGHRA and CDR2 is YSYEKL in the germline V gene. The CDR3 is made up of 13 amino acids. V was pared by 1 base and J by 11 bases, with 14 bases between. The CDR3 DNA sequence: TGCGCCAGCAGCCAAGGACGCCGGACGGCCGCTTTCTTT. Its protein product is CASSQGRRTAAFF.

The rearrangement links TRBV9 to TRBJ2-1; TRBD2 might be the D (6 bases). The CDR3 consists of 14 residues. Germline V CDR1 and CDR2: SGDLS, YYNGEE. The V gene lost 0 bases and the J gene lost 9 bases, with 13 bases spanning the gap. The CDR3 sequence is CASSVDAGTGEQFF. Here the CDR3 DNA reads TGTGCCAGCAGCGTAGATGCGGGAACGGGTGAGCAGTTCTTC. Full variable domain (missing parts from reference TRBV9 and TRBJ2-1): DSGVTQTPKHLITATGQRVTLRCSPRSGDLSVYWYQQSLDQGLQFLIQYYNGEERAKGNILERFSAQQFPDLHSELNLSSLELGDSALYFCASSVDAGTGEQFFGPGTRLTVL.

In DNA form, the CDR3 reads TGTGCCGGCCGCCGCAATCCCCCCTACGAGCAGTACTTC. It yields the protein CAGRRNPPYEQYF. The chain uses TRBV21-1 and TRBJ2-7; the table's D call of TRBD1 was not tested on the DNA. TRBV21-1 counts as a pseudogene. This CDR3 has 13 residues.

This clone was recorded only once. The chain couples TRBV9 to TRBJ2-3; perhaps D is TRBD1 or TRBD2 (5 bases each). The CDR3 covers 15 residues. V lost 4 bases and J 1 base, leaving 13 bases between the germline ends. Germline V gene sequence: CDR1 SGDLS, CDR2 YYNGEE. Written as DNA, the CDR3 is TGTGCCAGCAGCCCGTTGGGGGTTGGCACAGATACGCAGTATTTT. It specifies CASSPLGVGTDTQYF.

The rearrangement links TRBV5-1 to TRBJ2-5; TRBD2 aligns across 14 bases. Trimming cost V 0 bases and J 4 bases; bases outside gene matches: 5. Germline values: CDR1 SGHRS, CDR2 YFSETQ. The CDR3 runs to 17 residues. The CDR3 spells CASSLDLGTSGGETQYF. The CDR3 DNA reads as TGCGCCAGCAGCTTGGATCTGGGGACTAGCGGGGGAGAGACCCAGTACTTC.

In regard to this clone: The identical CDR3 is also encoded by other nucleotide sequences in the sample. CDR3 amino acids: CASSQGRNTGELFF. DNA for the CDR3: TGCGCCAGCAGCCAAGGCAGGAACACCGGGGAGCTGTTTTTT. This chain connects TRBV4-3 to TRBJ2-2; D unclear. There are 14 residues in the CDR3. Germline lookup yields CDR1 LGHNA and CDR2 YSLEER. Deletions cut 1 base from V and 1 base from J, with 4 bases between.

The CDR3 nucleotides are TGTGCCAGCAGCTTGGGACTAGCGGGAGCGGGTGAGCAGTTCTTC. Encoded protein: CASSLGLAGAGEQFF. The J gene is TRBJ2-1, the V gene TRBV7-2; TRBD2 matches at 14 bases. The CDR3 runs to 15 residues. V lost 3 bases to trimming and J lost 9 bases; unmatched junction nucleotides: 4. Germline CDR1 is SGHTA and CDR2 is FQGNSA.

This CDR3 is CASTGTAYEQYF. Written as DNA, the CDR3 is TGTGCCAGTACCGGGACAGCCTACGAGCAGTACTTC. The chain uses TRBV6-6 and TRBJ2-7, with 7 bases that match TRBD1. The V gene's germline CDR1 is MNHNY and CDR2 SVGAGI (reference sequence). Trimming at V came to 9 bases and at J to 2 bases, leaving 4 bases not matched to a gene. CDR3 length: 12 residues.

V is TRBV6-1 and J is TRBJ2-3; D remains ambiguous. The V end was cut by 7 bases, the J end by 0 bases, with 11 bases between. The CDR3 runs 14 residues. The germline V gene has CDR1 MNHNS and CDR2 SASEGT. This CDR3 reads CASTPASSTDTQYF. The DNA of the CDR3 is TGTGCCAGCACCCCTGCAAGTAGCACAGATACGCAGTATTTT.

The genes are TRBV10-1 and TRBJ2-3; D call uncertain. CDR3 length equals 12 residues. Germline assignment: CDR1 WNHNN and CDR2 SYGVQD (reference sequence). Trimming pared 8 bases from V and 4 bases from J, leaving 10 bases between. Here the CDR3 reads CASSHDADTQYF. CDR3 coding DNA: TGCGCCAGCTCCCACGACGCAGATACGCAGTATTTT.

CDR3 nucleotide sequence: TGTGCCAGCGAGGTAGGGGACACTGAAGCTTTCTTT. Its translation: CASEVGDTEAFF. V and J are TRBV2 and TRBJ1-1; tentative D call: TRBD1 (5 bases). Trimming removed 8 bases at V and 3 bases at J, with 10 bases between. The V gene's germline CDR1 is SNHLY and CDR2 FYNNEI. The CDR3 length is 12 residues.

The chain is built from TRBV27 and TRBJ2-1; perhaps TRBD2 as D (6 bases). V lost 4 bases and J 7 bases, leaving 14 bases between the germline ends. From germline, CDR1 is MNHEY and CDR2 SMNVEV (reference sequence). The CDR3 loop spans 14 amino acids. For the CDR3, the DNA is TGTGCCAGCAGTTATGCCGGCGGGGTAAATGAGCAGTTCTTC. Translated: CASSYAGGVNEQFF.

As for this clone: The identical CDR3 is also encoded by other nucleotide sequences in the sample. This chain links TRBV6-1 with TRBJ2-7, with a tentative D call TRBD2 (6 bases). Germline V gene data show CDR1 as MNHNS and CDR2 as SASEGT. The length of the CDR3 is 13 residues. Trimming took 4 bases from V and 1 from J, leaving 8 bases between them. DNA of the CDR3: TGTGCCAGCAGTGCCCGGGGGTCCTACGAGCAGTACTTC. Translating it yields CASSARGSYEQYF.